Each of the 32 T cell receptor beta chains below was sequenced from the same sample in a study of cytotoxic CD8 clonotypes in ibrutinib-treated CLL. Sequencing was performed with immunoSEQ multiplex PCR; in TCRdb, only in-frame clones are kept and a portion is missing. Among some 25,000 clones listed, approximately 71% were seen once. The source was PBMCs, collected at disease progression, from a patient treated with ibrutinib. Every receptor here comes from a human donor with chronic lymphocytic leukemia.

This clone has a handful of counts. The gene calls are TRBV29-1 and TRBJ1-1; no reliable D call. V lost 1 base to trimming and J lost 1 base, with 4 bases between them. The length of the CDR3 is 12 residues. Looked up from germline, CDR1 is SQVTM and CDR2 is ANQGSEA. As DNA, the CDR3 is TGCAGCGTTGAAGCGGGGAACACTGAAGCTTTCTTT. It codes for CSVEAGNTEAFF.

This clone was counted once. The V call is TRBV29-1, the J call TRBJ1-2; D gene ambiguous. This CDR3 has 13 residues. Looked up from germline, CDR1 is SQVTM and CDR2 is ANQGSEA. Trimming pared 6 bases from V and 3 bases from J, leaving 14 bases between. CDR3 sequence reads: CSVEGRTDYGYTF. In DNA, the CDR3 is TGCAGCGTCGAGGGCCGGACTGACTATGGCTACACCTTC. Full variable domain (rest looked up from reference TRBV29-1 and TRBJ1-2): SAVISQKPSRDICQRGTSLTIQCQVDSQVTMMFWYRQQPGQSLTLIATANQGSEATYESGFVIDKFPISRPNLTFSTLTVSNMSPEDSSIYLCSVEGRTDYGYTFGSGTRLTVV.

This clone occurred a few times. The rearrangement links TRBV7-9 to TRBJ2-7; 8 bases map to TRBD1. CDR1 and CDR2 from the germline V gene are SEHNR and FQNEAQ (reference sequence). The junction had 12 bases not matched to a gene; V was cut back by 2 bases and J by 3 bases. This CDR3 has 17 residues. DNA for the CDR3: TGTGCCAGCAGCTTACTACCCTCTTGGACAGGGAGCTACGAGCAGTACTTC. Translating gives CASSLLPSWTGSYEQYF.

The chain is built from TRBV5-5 and TRBJ1-4; D ambiguous. Trimming took off 4 bases at V and 8 bases at J, with 18 bases between the two ends. This CDR3 has 15 residues. Germline CDR1 and CDR2: SGHKS and YYEKEE (reference sequence). This CDR3 reads CASSLTWAGKEKLFF. The CDR3 bases are TGTGCCAGCAGCCTGACATGGGCCGGAAAAGAAAAACTGTTTTTT.

The genes are TRBV11-1 and TRBJ2-5; D gene unclear. Trimming pared 4 bases from V and 1 base from J, leaving 1 base between. This CDR3 is 11 amino acids long. Per germline, CDR1 SGHAT and CDR2 FQDESV (reference sequence). The CDR3 nucleotides are TGTGCCAGCAGCTCCCAAGAGACCCAGTACTTC. It codes for CASSSQETQYF.

The chain links TRBV15 to TRBJ1-5; perhaps TRBD1 as D (5 bases). Germline V gene lookup returns CDR1 LNHNV and CDR2 YYDKDF (reference sequence). V lost 0 bases, J lost 6 bases, and 12 bases lay in between. The CDR3 length is 15 residues. For the CDR3, the DNA is TGTGCCACCAGCAGAGATCTGGGGACCGTTCAGCCCCAGCATTTT. This encodes CATSRDLGTVQPQHF.

The gene calls are TRBV27 and TRBJ1-2, with D possibly matching TRBD1 (6 bases). The V gene lost 2 bases and the J gene lost 1 base, with 8 bases spanning the gap. CDR3 length: 14 residues. The germline CDR1 and CDR2 sequences are MNHEY and SMNVEV (reference sequence). DNA for the CDR3: TGTGCCAGCAGTTTAAACAGGGATAACTATGGCTACACCTTC. It translates to CASSLNRDNYGYTF.

This clone was counted between two and nine times. V gene TRBV9 combines with J gene TRBJ2-5; 10 bases match TRBD2. Germline CDR1 is SGDLS and CDR2 is YYNGEE. The CDR3 consists of 14 residues. The J segment lost 4 bases and the V segment lost 0 bases, leaving 0 bases of the junction unmatched. The CDR3 here is CASSVGLAGETQYF. The CDR3 DNA sequence: TGTGCCAGCAGCGTAGGACTAGCGGGAGAGACCCAGTACTTC.

This clone came up a few times. This chain joins TRBV6-5 and TRBJ1-6, with D possibly matching TRBD1 (5 bases). Trimming took 2 bases from V and 5 from J, leaving 10 bases between them. This CDR3 comprises 15 residues. The germline V gene has CDR1 MNHEY and CDR2 SVGAGI. CDR3 residues: CASSYATANNSPLHF. The CDR3 DNA reads as TGTGCCAGCAGTTACGCGACAGCGAATAATTCACCCCTCCACTTT.

J is TRBJ2-2 and V is TRBV19, with a weak D call TRBD2 (6 bases). The CDR3 contains 15 residues. The germline gives CDR1 LNHDA, CDR2 SQIVND (reference sequence). V lost 2 bases to trimming and J lost 5 bases, with 12 bases between them. The CDR3 nucleotides read TGTGCCAGTAGTATAATAGGGGAGGAGACCGGGGAGCTGTTTTTT. This gives the protein CASSIIGEETGELFF.

This chain uses TRBV27 with TRBJ2-3, with D unclear. This CDR3 has 15 amino acids. From germline, CDR1 is MNHEY and CDR2 SMNVEV (reference sequence). V lost 6 bases to trimming and J lost 1 base, with 14 bases between them. The CDR3: CASSPTLTGTDTQYF. The CDR3, as DNA: TGTGCCAGCAGCCCGACGCTTACTGGCACAGATACGCAGTATTTT.

The rearrangement joins TRBV15 to TRBJ1-2; a weak D match, TRBD1 (6 bases). There are 16 residues in the CDR3. Germline lookup yields CDR1 LNHNV and CDR2 YYDKDF (reference sequence). The V end lost 3 bases, the J end lost 0 bases, and 14 bases lay between the germline ends. This CDR3 reads CATSRPGAASNYGYTF. CDR3 nucleotides: TGTGCCACCAGCAGGCCGGGGGCGGCCTCTAACTATGGCTACACCTTC.

This clone occurred a few times. V gene TRBV30 combines with J gene TRBJ2-3; perhaps TRBD1 as D (6 bases). Germline assignment: CDR1 GTSNPN and CDR2 SVGIG (reference sequence). This CDR3 spans 13 amino acids. Trimming pared 5 bases from V and 3 bases from J, leaving 12 bases between. CDR3 protein: CAWVLQGTDTQYF. The CDR3 nucleotides are TGTGCCTGGGTTCTACAGGGTACAGATACGCAGTATTTT.

The chain is built from TRBV2 and TRBJ2-7; 7 nucleotides agree with TRBD1. The germline V gene has CDR1 SNHLY and CDR2 FYNNEI. The CDR3 length is 13 residues. With 9 bases clipped from V and 0 bases from J, the junction kept 5 bases outside the gene matches. CDR3 nucleotides: TGTGCCAGTTCCGGGACAGCCTCCTACGAGCAGTACTTC. It yields the protein CASSGTASYEQYF.

This clone was recorded once. The V call is TRBV27, the J call TRBJ2-7, with TRBD1 matching over 9 bases. The CDR3 covers 14 residues. Trimming at V came to 7 bases and at J to 2 bases, leaving 6 bases not matched to a gene. Germline CDR1 and CDR2: MNHEY and SMNVEV (reference sequence). CDR3 nucleotides: TGTGCCAGCAAACTGACAGGGGGGCCCTACGAGCAGTACTTC. Protein sequence: CASKLTGGPYEQYF.

The chain carries TRBV18 and TRBJ2-7; D remains ambiguous. V was cut by 2 bases and J by 2 bases, with 10 bases left in between. The CDR3 consists of 14 residues. Germline CDR1 reads KGHSH; CDR2 reads LQKENI. This chain's CDR3 is CASSPRNSPYEQYF. DNA of the CDR3: TGTGCCAGCTCACCAAGAAACAGCCCCTACGAGCAGTACTTC.

This rearrangement joins TRBV5-6 to TRBJ1-6; TRBD1 might be the D (6 bases). The CDR3 loop spans 16 amino acids. The V gene's germline CDR1 is SGHDT and CDR2 YYEEEE. V lost 3 bases, J lost 9 bases, and 19 bases lay in between. The CDR3 bases are TGTGCCAGCAGCTCCTTGGACAGCGAAACATTTTCACCCCTCCACTTT. Protein sequence: CASSSLDSETFSPLHF. Looking up the rest from reference TRBV5-6 and TRBJ1-6 gives the full variable domain: DAGVTQSPTHLIKTRGQQVTLRCSPKSGHDTVSWYQQALGQGPQFIFQYYEEEERQRGNFPDRFSGHQFPNYSSELNVNALLLGDSALYLCASSSLDSETFSPLHFGNGTRLTVT.

The chain uses TRBV11-2 and TRBJ2-7; 7 nucleotides agree with TRBD1. V lost 1 base to trimming and J lost 5 bases; unmatched junction nucleotides: 5. The CDR3 consists of 14 residues. CDR1 and CDR2 (germline): SGHAT, FQNNGV. CDR3 loop: CASSLVTGANEQYF. The CDR3 DNA reads TGTGCCAGCAGCTTAGTTACAGGGGCCAACGAGCAGTACTTC.

This clone was seen a handful of times. This rearrangement joins TRBV4-1 to TRBJ1-1; D gene unclear. Trimming took 1 base from V and 2 from J, leaving 5 bases between them. Germline CDR1 MGHRA, CDR2 YSYEKL. This CDR3 has 13 amino acids. CDR3 sequence (DNA): TGCGCCAGCAGCCAAGGTCGTAACACTGAAGCTTTCTTT. Translated: CASSQGRNTEAFF.

The J gene is TRBJ2-6, the V gene TRBV5-6; 7 positions agree with TRBD1. V trimming: 4 bases; J trimming: 1 base; junction bases outside the gene matches: 11. Germline values: CDR1 SGHDT, CDR2 YYEEEE. CDR3 length: 18 amino acids. The CDR3 DNA follows: TGTGCCAGCAGCACCAACGGGCAGGGGGTGTCTGGGGCCAACGTCCTGACTTTC. Translated: CASSTNGQGVSGANVLTF. The full variable domain, rest sourced from reference TRBV5-6 and TRBJ2-6, is DAGVTQSPTHLIKTRGQQVTLRCSPKSGHDTVSWYQQALGQGPQFIFQYYEEEERQRGNFPDRFSGHQFPNYSSELNVNALLLGDSALYLCASSTNGQGVSGANVLTFGAGSRLTVL.

This chain connects TRBV29-1 to TRBJ2-7; D might be TRBD1 (6 bases). The V end was cut by 6 bases, the J end by 5 bases, with 14 bases between. The length of the CDR3 is 12 residues. The germline gives CDR1 SQVTM, CDR2 ANQGSEA. In nucleotides, the CDR3 is TGCAGCGTGACCGGGACACTCGACGAGCAGTACTTC. The encoded protein is CSVTGTLDEQYF.

The chain employs TRBV2 and TRBJ2-3; D gene unclear. CDR1 and CDR2 (germline): SNHLY, FYNNEI. Trimming pared 4 bases from V and 2 bases from J, leaving 10 bases between. This CDR3 has 14 residues. In nucleotides, the CDR3 is TGTGCCAGCAGTGTTGCGGAGAACACAGATACGCAGTATTTT. As protein: CASSVAENTDTQYF. The full variable domain, its missing parts supplied by reference TRBV2 and TRBJ2-3, is EPEVTQTPSHQVTQMGQEVILRCVPISNHLYFYWYRQILGQKVEFLVSFYNNEISEKSEIFDDQFSVERPDGSNFTLKIRSTKLEDSAMYFCASSVAENTDTQYFGPGTRLTVL.

Only a few counts were recorded for this clone. The chain carries TRBV4-2 and TRBJ2-2; D ambiguous. Germline V gene sequence: CDR1 LGHNA, CDR2 YNFKEQ. The CDR3 spans 17 residues. V shed 0 bases and J shed 8 bases, with 19 bases lying between them. The CDR3 spells CASSQEYPGAWAGELFF. CDR3 nucleotide sequence: TGTGCCAGCAGCCAAGAGTACCCCGGAGCATGGGCTGGGGAGCTGTTTTTT.

This clone was detected once. V and J are TRBV11-2 and TRBJ2-5; 11 bases fit TRBD1. The V gene's germline CDR1 is SGHAT and CDR2 FQNNGV. This CDR3 contains 19 residues. J lost 2 bases, V lost 5 bases, and 16 bases had no gene match. The CDR3 region has the DNA TGTGCCAGCAGCCGCACCTACGGGACAGGGGGGACCCCTCAAGAGACCCAGTACTTC. As protein: CASSRTYGTGGTPQETQYF.

A single count supports this clone. The V and J genes are TRBV4-2 and TRBJ1-2; unclear D gene. Trimming took 7 bases from V and 8 from J, leaving 17 bases between them. This CDR3 has 13 amino acids. The germline gives CDR1 LGHNA, CDR2 YNFKEQ. The CDR3 DNA is TGTGCCAGCAAATCTCGGGCAGGAGCAGGCTACACCTTC. This gives the protein CASKSRAGAGYTF.

V gene TRBV11-3 combines with J gene TRBJ1-5; 7 bases agree with TRBD1. CDR1 and CDR2 (germline): SGHNT, YENEEA. The length of the CDR3 is 14 residues. The trim removed 3 bases at V and 6 bases at J, leaving 5 bases unmatched. The CDR3 region is CASSFKGACQPQHF. The CDR3 DNA follows: TGTGCCAGCAGCTTTAAGGGGGCTTGTCAGCCCCAGCATTTT.

This clone was detected only once. The genes are TRBV9 and TRBJ2-3; D is unresolved. V was trimmed by 0 bases and J by 4 bases, leaving 9 bases between them. The CDR3 spans 14 residues. CDR1 and CDR2 from the germline V gene are SGDLS and YYNGEE. The CDR3 spells CASSVGLVADTQYF. In DNA form, the CDR3 reads TGTGCCAGCAGCGTAGGTCTAGTTGCAGATACGCAGTATTTT. The variable domain in full, with the rest retrieved from reference TRBV9 and TRBJ2-3, is DSGVTQTPKHLITATGQRVTLRCSPRSGDLSVYWYQQSLDQGLQFLIQYYNGEERAKGNILERFSAQQFPDLHSELNLSSLELGDSALYFCASSVGLVADTQYFGPGTRLTVL.

The V gene is TRBV6-5, the J gene TRBJ1-2; D call uncertain. Germline lookup yields CDR1 MNHEY and CDR2 SVGAGI. V was shortened by 4 bases and J by 0 bases, with 15 bases between the two germline ends. The CDR3 contains 16 residues. The CDR3 bases are TGTGCCAGCAGTTTGAATCCTCCGCTAACTAACTATGGCTACACCTTC. This translates into CASSLNPPLTNYGYTF.

The chain employs TRBV6-5 and TRBJ2-7; 7 bases map to TRBD1. Germline V gives CDR1 MNHEY, CDR2 SVGAGI. V was clipped by 4 bases and J by 2 bases; unmatched bases: 5. This CDR3 has 14 amino acids. The CDR3 sequence: CASSFRDSAYEQYF. The CDR3 DNA sequence: TGTGCCAGCAGTTTCCGGGACAGCGCCTACGAGCAGTACTTC.

The J gene is TRBJ1-1, the V gene TRBV14, with D perhaps TRBD1 (5 bases). Trimming removed 4 bases from V and 1 base from J, with 10 bases in between. CDR1 and CDR2 from the germline V gene are SGHDN and FVKESK. The CDR3 totals 14 residues. Here the CDR3 DNA reads TGTGCCAGCAGCCCCCCGGGGACGAACACTGAAGCTTTCTTT. Residues: CASSPPGTNTEAFF. Using reference TRBV14 and TRBJ1-1 for the parts outside the CDR3, the full variable domain is EAGVTQFPSHSVIEKGQTVTLRCDPISGHDNLYWYRRVMGKEIKFLLHFVKESKQDESGMPNNRFLAERTGGTYSTLKVQPAELEDSGVYFCASSPPGTNTEAFFGQGTRLTVV.

This clone was recorded once. As DNA, the CDR3 is TGTGCCAGCTCACCTGACAGGGCTAACTATGGCTACACCTTC. Translating gives CASSPDRANYGYTF. The V gene is TRBV18, the J gene TRBJ1-2; TRBD1 aligns across 7 bases. With V trimmed by 3 bases and J by 0 bases, 1 base remained unmatched. The CDR3 sequence is 14 residues long. The germline CDR1 and CDR2 sequences are KGHSH and LQKENI.

The chain recombines TRBV4-3 with TRBJ1-2; D is uncertain. V gave up 0 bases and J gave up 4 bases, with 18 bases separating them. The CDR3 consists of 17 residues. The germline gives CDR1 LGHNA, CDR2 YSLEER. Here the CDR3 reads CASSQERTYSLVYGYTF. The CDR3 coding sequence is TGCGCCAGCAGCCAAGAACGGACCTACTCCCTCGTCTATGGCTACACCTTC.